These 3 T cell receptor beta chains came from one sample sequenced in a study of early T cells in non-severe SARS-CoV-2 infection. TCRdb passed the 5' RACE reads through MiXCR, listing each CDR3 protein once. The sample lists about 80,000 distinct CDR3 sequences; roughly 5.3% were seen once. The sequencing used whole blood, collected at baseline. The source is an adult who was a healthcare worker with PCR-confirmed SARS-CoV-2 infection or an uninfected control (not recorded which).

For the CDR3, the DNA is TGTGCCAGCAGCTTGGGTCCGGGACAGTATAATTCACCCCTCCACTTT. It translates to CASSLGPGQYNSPLHF. The chain uses TRBV7-9 and TRBJ1-6, with 7 bases aligning to TRBD1. J gave up 4 bases and V 3 bases, and 6 bases lay outside the gene matches. CDR1 and CDR2 (germline): SEHNR, FQNEAQ (reference sequence). The CDR3 spans 16 residues.

This clonotype was counted ten times or more. The chain uses TRBV7-6 and TRBJ2-5; no clear D gene. V was shortened by 3 bases and J by 0 bases, with 8 bases between the two germline ends. The V gene's germline CDR1 is SGHVS and CDR2 FNYEAQ. The CDR3 extends over 14 amino acids. The CDR3 loop is CASSFGRHQETQYF. The CDR3 nucleotides are TGTGCCAGCAGCTTTGGACGTCACCAAGAGACCCAGTACTTC.

This clonotype was picked up a small number of times. The chain couples TRBV18 to TRBJ2-2; possibly TRBD2 for D (5 bases). V lost 3 bases to trimming and J lost 3 bases, with 11 bases between them. The CDR3 is made up of 15 amino acids. Germline assignment: CDR1 KGHSH and CDR2 LQKENI. The CDR3 spells CASSPRYGDTGELFF. CDR3 DNA: TGTGCCAGCTCACCTCGTTACGGGGACACCGGGGAGCTGTTTTTT.